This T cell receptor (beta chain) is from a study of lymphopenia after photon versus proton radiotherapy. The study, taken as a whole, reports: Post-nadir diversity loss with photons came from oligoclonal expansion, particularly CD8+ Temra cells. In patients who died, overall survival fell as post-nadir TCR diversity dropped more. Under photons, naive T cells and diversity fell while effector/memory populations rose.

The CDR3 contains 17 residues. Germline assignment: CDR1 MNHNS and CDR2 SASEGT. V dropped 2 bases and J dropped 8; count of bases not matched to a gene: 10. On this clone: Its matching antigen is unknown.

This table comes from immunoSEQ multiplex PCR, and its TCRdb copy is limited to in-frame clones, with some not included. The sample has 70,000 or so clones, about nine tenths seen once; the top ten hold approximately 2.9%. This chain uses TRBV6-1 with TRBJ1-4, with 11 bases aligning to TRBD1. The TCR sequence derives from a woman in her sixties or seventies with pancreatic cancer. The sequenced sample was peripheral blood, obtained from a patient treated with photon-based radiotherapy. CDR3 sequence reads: CASSESMGQGEWEKLFF. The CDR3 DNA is TGTGCCAGCAGTGAATCGATGGGACAGGGGGAATGGGAAAAACTGTTTTTT.